Listed below are T cell receptor beta chains from one sample, sequenced in a study of cytomegalovirus exposure and HLA in healthy donors. Method: immunoSEQ multiplex PCR; TCRdb's copy keeps in-frame clones and lacks some. The sample table sets out 55,000 to 85,000 clones. Sequencing input: PBMCs. Receptors originate from a female donor in good health and CMV-seropositive. Each CDR3 is given without its conserved first and last residue. A D gene is named only where the DNA matches it firmly.

J: TRBJ2-7
length: 12
V: TRBV30
D: NA
CDR3: AWVDGGKPYEQY

J: TRBJ1-2
length: 13
V: TRBV29-1
D: NA
CDR3: SVEDSAGWRGGYT

J: TRBJ2-7
length: 11
V: TRBV29-1
D: TRBD2
CDR3: SVGGSGGGEQY

J: TRBJ1-2
length: 11
V: TRBV28
D: NA
CDR3: ASSSGVGYGYT

J: TRBJ1-1
length: 11
V: TRBV5-1
D: NA
CDR3: ASSSGQNTEAF

J: TRBJ2-7
length: 11
V: TRBV5-4
D: NA
CDR3: ASSLAGQREQY

J: TRBJ1-1
length: 13
V: TRBV7-3
D: TRBD1
CDR3: ASSLMAGGEAEAF

J: TRBJ1-1
length: 11
V: TRBV11-3
D: TRBD1
CDR3: ASARDRDTEAF

J: TRBJ1-1
length: 13
V: TRBV19
D: TRBD1
CDR3: ASSSQGAGVTEAF

J: TRBJ2-5
length: 10
V: TRBV7-9
D: TRBD2
CDR3: AGSGGQETQY

J: TRBJ1-2
length: 10
V: TRBV6-6
D: NA
CDR3: ASTRGDYGYT

J: TRBJ1-6
length: 11
V: TRBV30
D: NA
CDR3: AWSLPPHSPLH

J: TRBJ2-7
length: 10
V: TRBV15
D: TRBD1
CDR3: ATGGDRDEQY

J: TRBJ2-2
length: 13
V: TRBV18
D: NA
CDR3: ASSPDRGNTGELF

J: TRBJ1-2
length: 14
V: TRBV28
D: TRBD1
CDR3: ASSGGDREANYGYT

J: TRBJ1-2
length: 10
V: TRBV5-1
D: NA
CDR3: ASSPDSYGYT

J: TRBJ2-5
length: 13
V: TRBV4-2
D: TRBD2
CDR3: ASSQEASGGSTQY

J: TRBJ2-5
length: 12
V: TRBV18
D: TRBD1
CDR3: ASSPGQGGETQY

J: TRBJ2-7
length: 14
V: TRBV10-1
D: TRBD1
CDR3: ASSEPSDRDPYEQY

J: TRBJ2-1
length: 11
V: TRBV30
D: NA
CDR3: ASRSAAYNEQF

J: TRBJ2-4
length: 13
V: TRBV15
D: TRBD1
CDR3: ATSRGGTGGNIQY

J: TRBJ1-2
length: 12
V: TRBV30
D: NA
CDR3: AWIQPGSNYGYT

J: TRBJ1-2
length: 13
V: TRBV2
D: NA
CDR3: ASSTGTELSYGYT

J: TRBJ2-2
length: 13
V: TRBV9
D: TRBD1
CDR3: ASSRDRADTGELF

J: TRBJ1-2
length: 13
V: TRBV9
D: NA
CDR3: ASSVEGGRNYGYT

J: TRBJ2-7
length: 12
V: TRBV30
D: NA
CDR3: AWSVTPQKYEQY

J: TRBJ2-7
length: 13
V: TRBV18
D: NA
CDR3: ASSPPSLADYEQY

J: TRBJ2-3
length: 12
V: TRBV30
D: NA
CDR3: AWSADPGIDTQY

J: TRBJ2-7
length: 13
V: TRBV4-1
D: NA
CDR3: ASSQFWGRGYEQY

J: TRBJ2-5
length: 12
V: TRBV19
D: TRBD1
CDR3: ASSPGQGVETQY

J: TRBJ1-2
length: 11
V: TRBV29-1
D: NA
CDR3: SVTLTESYGYT

J: TRBJ1-4
length: 9
V: TRBV20-1
D: NA
CDR3: SATNYEKLF

J: TRBJ1-1
length: 12
V: TRBV7-9
D: TRBD1
CDR3: ASSLQGANTEAF

J: TRBJ2-1
length: 15
V: TRBV6-4
D: TRBD2
CDR3: ASSSGTSGSSYNEQF

J: TRBJ2-2
length: 15
V: TRBV5-1
D: TRBD1
CDR3: ASSTGQGVDRTGELF

J: TRBJ2-3
length: 10
V: TRBV5-1
D: TRBD1
CDR3: ASSSGGDTQY

J: TRBJ1-1
length: 15
V: TRBV13
D: TRBD1
CDR3: ASSLETGTRWNTEAF

J: TRBJ1-1
length: 13
V: TRBV6-5
D: TRBD1
CDR3: ASSYSGTAPTEAF

J: TRBJ1-5
length: 9
V: TRBV28
D: NA
CDR3: ASSARQPQH

J: TRBJ1-4
length: 13
V: TRBV9
D: NA
CDR3: ASSVEQGPNEKLF